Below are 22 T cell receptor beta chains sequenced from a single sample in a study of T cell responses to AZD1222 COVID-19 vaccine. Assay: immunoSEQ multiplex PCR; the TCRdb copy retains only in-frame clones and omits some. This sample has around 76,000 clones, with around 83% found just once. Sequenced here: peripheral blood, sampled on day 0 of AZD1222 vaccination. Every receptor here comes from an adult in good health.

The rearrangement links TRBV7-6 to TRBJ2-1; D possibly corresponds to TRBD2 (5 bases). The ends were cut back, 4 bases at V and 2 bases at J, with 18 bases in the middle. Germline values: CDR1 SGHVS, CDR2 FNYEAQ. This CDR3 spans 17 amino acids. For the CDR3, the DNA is TGTGCCAGCAGCTCCCCTCCGAGCGGCACGACCTACAATGAGCAGTTCTTC. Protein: CASSSPPSGTTYNEQFF.

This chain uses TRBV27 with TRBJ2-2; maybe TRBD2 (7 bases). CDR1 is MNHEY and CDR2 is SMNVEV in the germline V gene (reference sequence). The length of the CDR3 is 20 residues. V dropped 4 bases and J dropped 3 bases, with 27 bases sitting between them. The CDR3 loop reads CASSSMRGSGGGIDTGELFF. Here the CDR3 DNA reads TGTGCCAGCAGTTCCATGAGGGGCAGTGGGGGGGGCATTGACACCGGGGAGCTGTTTTTT.

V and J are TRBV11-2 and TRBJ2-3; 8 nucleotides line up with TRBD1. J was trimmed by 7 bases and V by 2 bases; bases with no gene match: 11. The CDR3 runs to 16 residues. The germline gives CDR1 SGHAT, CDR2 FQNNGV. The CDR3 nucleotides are TGTGCCAGCAGCTTACCCCCAGGGGGCGCGTGGAATACGCAGTATTTT. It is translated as CASSLPPGGAWNTQYF.

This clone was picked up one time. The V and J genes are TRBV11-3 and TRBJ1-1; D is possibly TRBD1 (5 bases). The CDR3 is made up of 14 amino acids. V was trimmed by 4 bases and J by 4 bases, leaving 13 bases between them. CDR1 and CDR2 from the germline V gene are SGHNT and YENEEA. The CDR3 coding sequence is TGTGCCAGCAGCTCGATGGCAGGGTCCACTGAAGCTTTCTTT. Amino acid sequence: CASSSMAGSTEAFF.

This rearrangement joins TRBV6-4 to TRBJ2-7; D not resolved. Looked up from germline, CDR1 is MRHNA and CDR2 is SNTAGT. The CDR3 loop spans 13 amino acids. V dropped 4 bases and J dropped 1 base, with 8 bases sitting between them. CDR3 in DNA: TGTGCCAGCAGTGTCGGCTTTTCCTACGAGCAGTACTTC. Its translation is CASSVGFSYEQYF.

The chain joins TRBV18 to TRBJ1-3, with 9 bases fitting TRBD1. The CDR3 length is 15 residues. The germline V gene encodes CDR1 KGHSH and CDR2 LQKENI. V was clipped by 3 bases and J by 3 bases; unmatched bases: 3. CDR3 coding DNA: TGTGCCAGCTCACCGGGACAGGGAGATGGAAACACCATATATTTT. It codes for CASSPGQGDGNTIYF.

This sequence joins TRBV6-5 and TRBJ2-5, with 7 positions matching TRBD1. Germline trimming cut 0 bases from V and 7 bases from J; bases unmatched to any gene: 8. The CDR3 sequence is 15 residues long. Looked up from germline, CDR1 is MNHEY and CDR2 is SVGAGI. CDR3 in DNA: TGTGCCAGCAGTTACTCGGTTGACAGGGTTGGGACCCAGTACTTC. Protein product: CASSYSVDRVGTQYF.

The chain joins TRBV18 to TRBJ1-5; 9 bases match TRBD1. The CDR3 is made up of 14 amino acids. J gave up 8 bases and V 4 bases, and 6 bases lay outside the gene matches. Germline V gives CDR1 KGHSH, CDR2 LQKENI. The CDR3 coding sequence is TGTGCCAGCTCACTCAGACAGGGGGTTGAGCCCCAGCATTTT. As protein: CASSLRQGVEPQHF.

CDR3 bases: TGTGCCAGCAGTTTAGTTCCTCAGGCCCAGTACTTC. Its translation: CASSLVPQAQYF. The V gene is TRBV12-3 or TRBV12-4, the J gene TRBJ2-5, with no clear D. Deletions cut 1 base from V and 9 bases from J, with 9 bases between. CDR3 length: 12 amino acids.

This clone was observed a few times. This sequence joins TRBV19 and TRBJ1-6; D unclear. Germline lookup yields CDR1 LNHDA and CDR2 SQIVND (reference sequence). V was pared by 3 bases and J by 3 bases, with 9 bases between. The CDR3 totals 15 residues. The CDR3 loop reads CASSIGGNYNSPLHF. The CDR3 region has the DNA TGTGCCAGTAGTATCGGCGGAAACTATAATTCACCCCTCCACTTT.

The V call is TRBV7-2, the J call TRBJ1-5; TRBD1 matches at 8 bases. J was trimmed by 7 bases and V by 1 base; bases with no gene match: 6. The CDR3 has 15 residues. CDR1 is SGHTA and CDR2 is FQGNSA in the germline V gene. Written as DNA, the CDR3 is TGTGCCAGCAGCTTAGATAGGGGGACAGGACAGCCCCAGCATTTT. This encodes CASSLDRGTGQPQHF.

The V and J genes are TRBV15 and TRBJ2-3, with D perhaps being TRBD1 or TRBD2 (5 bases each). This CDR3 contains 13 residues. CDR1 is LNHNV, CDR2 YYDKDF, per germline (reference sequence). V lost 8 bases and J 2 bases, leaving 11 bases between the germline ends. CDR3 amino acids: CATGGRLTDTQYF. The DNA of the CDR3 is TGTGCCACCGGGGGAAGACTCACAGATACGCAGTATTTT.

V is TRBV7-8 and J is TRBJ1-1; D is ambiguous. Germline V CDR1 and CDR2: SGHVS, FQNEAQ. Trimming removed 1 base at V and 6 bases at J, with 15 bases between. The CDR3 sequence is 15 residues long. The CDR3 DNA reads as TGTGCCAGCAGCTTAGTCTGGGCGGTTGACGCTGAAGCTTTCTTT. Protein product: CASSLVWAVDAEAFF.

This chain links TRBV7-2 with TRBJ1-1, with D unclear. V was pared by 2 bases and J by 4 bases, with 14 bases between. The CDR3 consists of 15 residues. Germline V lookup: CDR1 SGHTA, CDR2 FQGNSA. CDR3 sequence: CASSLIFGGSTEAFF. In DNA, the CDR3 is TGTGCCAGCAGCTTAATCTTTGGAGGGAGCACTGAAGCTTTCTTT. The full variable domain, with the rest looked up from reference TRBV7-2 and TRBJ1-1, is GAGVSQSPSNKVTEKGKDVELRCDPISGHTALYWYRQSLGQGLEFLIYFQGNSAPDKSGLPSDRFSAERTGGSVSTLTIQRTQQEDSAVYLCASSLIFGGSTEAFFGQGTRLTVV.

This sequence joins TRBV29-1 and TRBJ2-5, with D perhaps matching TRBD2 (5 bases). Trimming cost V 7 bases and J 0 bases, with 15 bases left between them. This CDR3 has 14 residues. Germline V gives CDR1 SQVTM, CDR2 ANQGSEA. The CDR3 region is CSASGGEYQETQYF. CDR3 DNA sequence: TGCAGCGCCTCGGGTGGGGAGTACCAAGAGACCCAGTACTTC.

In DNA, the CDR3 is TGTGCCAGCTCGTGGCCAGCAGAATATAGCAATCAGCCCCAGCATTTT. This encodes CASSWPAEYSNQPQHF. The V and J genes are TRBV7-3 and TRBJ1-5; D is uncertain. From germline, CDR1 is SGHTA and CDR2 FQGTGA. V was clipped by 8 bases and J by 0 bases, with 17 bases between them. The CDR3 sequence is 16 residues long.

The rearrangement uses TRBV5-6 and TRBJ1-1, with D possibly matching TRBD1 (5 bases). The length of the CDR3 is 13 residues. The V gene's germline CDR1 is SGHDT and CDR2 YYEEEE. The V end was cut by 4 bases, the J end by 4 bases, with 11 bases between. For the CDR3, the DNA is TGTGCCAGCAGCCCGGCAGGGCTCACTGAAGCTTTCTTT. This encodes CASSPAGLTEAFF.

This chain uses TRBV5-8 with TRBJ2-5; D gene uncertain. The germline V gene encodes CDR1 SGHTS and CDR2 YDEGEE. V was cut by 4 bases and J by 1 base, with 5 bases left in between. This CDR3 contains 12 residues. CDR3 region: CASSILQETQYF. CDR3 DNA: TGTGCCAGCAGCATCCTCCAAGAGACCCAGTACTTC.

This CDR3 is CASSLWPNGYTF. The CDR3 DNA reads as TGTGCCAGCAGTTTATGGCCCAATGGCTACACCTTC. This chain links TRBV12-3 or TRBV12-4 with TRBJ1-2; D call uncertain. V was cut by 2 bases and J by 6 bases, with 7 bases left in between. This CDR3 is 12 amino acids long.

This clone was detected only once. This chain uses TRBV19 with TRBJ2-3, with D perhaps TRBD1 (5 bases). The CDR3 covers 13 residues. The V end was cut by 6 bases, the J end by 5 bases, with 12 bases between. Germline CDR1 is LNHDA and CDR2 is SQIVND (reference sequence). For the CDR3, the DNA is TGTGCCAGTAGGTCCAATAGGGGAGATACGCAGTATTTT. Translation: CASRSNRGDTQYF.

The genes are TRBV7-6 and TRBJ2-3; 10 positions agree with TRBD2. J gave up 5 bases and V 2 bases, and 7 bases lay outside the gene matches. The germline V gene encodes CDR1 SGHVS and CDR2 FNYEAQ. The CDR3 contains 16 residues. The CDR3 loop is CASSLMSGGAGDTQYF. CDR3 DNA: TGTGCCAGCAGCTTAATGAGCGGGGGGGCCGGAGATACGCAGTATTTT.

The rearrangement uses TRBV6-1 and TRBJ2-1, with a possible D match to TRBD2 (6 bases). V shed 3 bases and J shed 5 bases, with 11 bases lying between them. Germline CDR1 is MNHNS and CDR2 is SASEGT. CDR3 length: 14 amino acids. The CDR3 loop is CASSEGLANNEQFF. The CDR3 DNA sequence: TGTGCCAGCAGTGAGGGACTGGCGAACAATGAGCAGTTCTTC.